The following is a T cell receptor beta chain sequence with its context. In the original processing: From reference gene primer amplification, estimates of nucleated cell counts were derived. Sequenced by immunoSEQ multiplex PCR; TCRdb stores in-frame clones only, minus some. V and J calls and clone size are given by that table; D and trimming were obtained from the DNA. The repertoire holds about 74,000 clones, around 80% seen once, with roughly 7.3% in the top ten. Germline V gene data show CDR1 as LNHDA and CDR2 as SQIVND (reference sequence). The CDR3 has 11 residues. Trimming removed 2 bases at V and 11 bases at J, with 9 bases between. The record originates from a study of blood T cell repertoires in COVID-19. For the study at large: T cells, B-cell-depleted T cells, or PBMCs provided the cDNA or gDNA that served as material.

The chain combines TRBV19 with TRBJ1-1; no firm D call. The sequenced sample consisted of peripheral blood. This TCR derives from a human donor in a cohort sampled during active COVID-19. CDR3: CASSILRRAFF. The CDR3 nucleotides read TGTGCCAGTAGTATACTACGGAGGGCTTTCTTT.